This T cell receptor (beta chain) derives from a study of cytomegalovirus exposure and HLA in healthy donors. Study results and limitations: Despite most TCR sequences being rare, some public TCRs occurred in many donors. In a later analysis, TCR association rates varied by HLA locus: DRB1 most, HLA-C fewest. The study designated around 150 TCR beta chains cytomegalovirus-associated.

The donors were healthy bone marrow donors. The study ran its PCR with 60 Vbeta and 13 Jbeta primers. Assay: immunoSEQ multiplex PCR; the TCRdb copy retains only in-frame clones and omits some. The table has over 100,000 clones, around 77% seen once. This clone was seen once. Its target is unknown. V trimming: 3 bases; J trimming: 7 bases; junction bases outside the gene matches: 9. The CDR3 sequence is 16 residues long. Germline loops: CDR1 LNHNV, CDR2 YYDKDF (reference sequence). The J gene is TRBJ2-2, the V gene TRBV15; 9 bases match TRBD1. The sample taken for sequencing was PBMCs. The receptor was derived from a male donor in good health and CMV-seropositive. DNA for the CDR3: TGTGCCACCAGCAGGATCGGGACAGGGACGATCGGGGAGCTGTTTTTT. Its protein product is CATSRIGTGTIGELFF.